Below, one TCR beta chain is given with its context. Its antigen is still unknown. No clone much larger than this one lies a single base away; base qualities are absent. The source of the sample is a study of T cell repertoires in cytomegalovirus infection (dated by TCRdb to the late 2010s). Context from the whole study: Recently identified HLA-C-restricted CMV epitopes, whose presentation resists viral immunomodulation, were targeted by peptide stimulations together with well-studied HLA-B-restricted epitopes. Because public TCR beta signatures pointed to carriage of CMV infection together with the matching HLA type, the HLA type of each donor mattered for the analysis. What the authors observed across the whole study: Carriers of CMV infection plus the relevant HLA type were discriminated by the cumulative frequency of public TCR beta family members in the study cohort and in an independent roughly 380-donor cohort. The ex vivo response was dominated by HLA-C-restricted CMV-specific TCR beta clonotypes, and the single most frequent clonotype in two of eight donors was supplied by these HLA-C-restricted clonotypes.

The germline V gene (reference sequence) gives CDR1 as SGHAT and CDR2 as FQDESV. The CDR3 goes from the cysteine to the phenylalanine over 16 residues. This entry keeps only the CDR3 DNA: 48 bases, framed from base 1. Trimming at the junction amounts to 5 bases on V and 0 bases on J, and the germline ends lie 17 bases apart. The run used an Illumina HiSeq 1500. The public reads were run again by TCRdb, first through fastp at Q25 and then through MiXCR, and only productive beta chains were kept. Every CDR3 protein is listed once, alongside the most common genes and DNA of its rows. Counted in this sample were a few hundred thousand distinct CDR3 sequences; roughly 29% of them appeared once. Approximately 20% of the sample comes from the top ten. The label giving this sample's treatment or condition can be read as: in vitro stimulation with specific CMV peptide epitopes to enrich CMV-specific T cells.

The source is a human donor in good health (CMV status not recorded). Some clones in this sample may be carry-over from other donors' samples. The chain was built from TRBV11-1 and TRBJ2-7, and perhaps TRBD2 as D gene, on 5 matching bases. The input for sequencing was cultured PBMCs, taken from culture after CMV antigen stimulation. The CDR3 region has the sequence CASSLGAAASSYEQYF. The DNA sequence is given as TGTGCCAGCAGCCTCGGAGCGGCGGCTAGCTCCTACGAGCAGTACTTC.